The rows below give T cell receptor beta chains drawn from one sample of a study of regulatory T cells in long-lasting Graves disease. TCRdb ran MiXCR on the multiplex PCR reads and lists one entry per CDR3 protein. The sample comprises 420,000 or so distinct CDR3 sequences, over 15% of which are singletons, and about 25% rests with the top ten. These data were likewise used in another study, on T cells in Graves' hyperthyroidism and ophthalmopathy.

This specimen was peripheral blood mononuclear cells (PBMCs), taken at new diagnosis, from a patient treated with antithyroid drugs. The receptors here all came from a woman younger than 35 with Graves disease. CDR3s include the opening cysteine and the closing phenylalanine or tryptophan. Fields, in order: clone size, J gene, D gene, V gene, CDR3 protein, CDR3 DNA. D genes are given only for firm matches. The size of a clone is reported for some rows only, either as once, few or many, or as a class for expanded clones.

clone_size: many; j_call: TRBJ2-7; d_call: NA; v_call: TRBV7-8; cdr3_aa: CASSLEGGLIYEQYF; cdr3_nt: TGTGCCAGCAGCTTAGAGGGGGGCCTCATCTACGAGCAGTACTTC
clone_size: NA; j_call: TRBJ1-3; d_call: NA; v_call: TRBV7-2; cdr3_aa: CASSRLPPNSGNTIYF; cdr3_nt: TGTGCCAGCAGCCGTTTACCCCCAAACTCTGGGAACACCATATATTTT
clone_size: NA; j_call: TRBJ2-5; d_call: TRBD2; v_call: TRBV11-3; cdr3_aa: CASSSEGLAGGRGQETQYF; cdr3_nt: TGTGCCAGCAGCTCGGAGGGACTAGCGGGAGGGAGGGGGCAAGAGACCCAGTACTTC
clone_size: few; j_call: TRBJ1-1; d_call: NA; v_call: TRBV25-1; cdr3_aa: CASSNEGGGTEAFF; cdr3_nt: TGTGCCAGCAGTAACGAGGGCGGTGGCACTGAAGCTTTCTTT
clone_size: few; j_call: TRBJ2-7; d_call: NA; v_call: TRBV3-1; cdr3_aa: CASSQRRFPYEQYF; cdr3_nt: TGTGCCAGCAGCCAGAGGAGATTTCCTTACGAGCAGTACTTC
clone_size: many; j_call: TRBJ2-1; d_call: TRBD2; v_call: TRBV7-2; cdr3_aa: CASSGGTSGKANYNEQFF; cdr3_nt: TGTGCCAGCAGCGGGGGGACTAGCGGGAAAGCTAATTACAATGAGCAGTTCTTC
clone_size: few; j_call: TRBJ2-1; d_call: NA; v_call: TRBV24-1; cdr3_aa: CATSDPQGINTYNEQFF; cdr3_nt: TGTGCCACCAGTGATCCCCAGGGGATAAACACCTACAATGAGCAGTTCTTC
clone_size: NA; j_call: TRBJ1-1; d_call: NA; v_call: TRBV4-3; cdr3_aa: CASSFEGVTEAFF; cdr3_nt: TGCGCCAGCAGCTTCGAGGGGGTGACTGAAGCTTTCTTT
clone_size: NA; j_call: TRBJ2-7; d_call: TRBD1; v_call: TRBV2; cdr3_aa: CASRMGTGEAYEQYF; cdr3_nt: TGTGCCAGCAGGATGGGGACAGGGGAGGCCTACGAGCAGTACTTC
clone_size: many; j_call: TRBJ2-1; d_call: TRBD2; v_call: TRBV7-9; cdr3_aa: CASSLISGTGLNEQFF; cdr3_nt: TGTGCCAGCAGCTTAATTAGCGGGACGGGCTTGAATGAGCAGTTCTTC
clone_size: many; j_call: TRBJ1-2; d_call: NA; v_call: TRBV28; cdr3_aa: CASRVRVPNYGYTF; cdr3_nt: TGTGCCAGCAGAGTCAGGGTACCTAACTATGGCTACACCTTC
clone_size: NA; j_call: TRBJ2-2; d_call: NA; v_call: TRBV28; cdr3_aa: CASSFLGPGTGELFF; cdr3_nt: TGTGCCAGCAGTTTTTTAGGACCCGGGACCGGGGAGCTGTTTTTT
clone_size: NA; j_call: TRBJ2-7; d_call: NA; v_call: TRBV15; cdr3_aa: CATSRDRVASGYEQYF; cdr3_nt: TGTGCCACCAGCAGAGATCGGGTAGCTTCAGGCTACGAGCAGTACTTC
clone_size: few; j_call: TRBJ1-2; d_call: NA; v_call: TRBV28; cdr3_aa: CASSLGNRYYGYTF; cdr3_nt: TGTGCCAGCAGTTTAGGGAATCGATACTATGGCTACACCTTC
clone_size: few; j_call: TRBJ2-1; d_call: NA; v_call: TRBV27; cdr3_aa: CASSFRRSSYNEQFF; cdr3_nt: TGTGCCAGCAGTTTCAGGCGGAGCTCCTACAATGAGCAGTTCTTC
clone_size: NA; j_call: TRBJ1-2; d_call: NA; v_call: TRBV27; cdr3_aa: CASSPREGWGYTF; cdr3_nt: TGTGCCAGCAGTCCCCGGGAGGGGTGGGGCTACACCTTC
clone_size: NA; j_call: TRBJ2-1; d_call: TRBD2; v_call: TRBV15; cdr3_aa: CATSGEILAGGNEQFF; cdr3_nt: TGTGCCACCAGCGGGGAAATACTAGCGGGAGGCAATGAGCAGTTCTTC
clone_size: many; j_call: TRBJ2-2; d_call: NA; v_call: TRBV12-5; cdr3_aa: CASGLMNTGELFF; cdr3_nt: TGTGCTAGTGGTCTGATGAACACCGGGGAGCTGTTTTTT
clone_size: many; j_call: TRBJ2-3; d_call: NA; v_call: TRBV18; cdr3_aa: CASSRQPLMGTDTQYF; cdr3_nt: TGTGCCAGCTCAAGACAGCCGTTAATGGGGACAGATACGCAGTATTTT
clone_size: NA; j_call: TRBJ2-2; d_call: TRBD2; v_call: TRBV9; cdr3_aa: CASSVTLAGVTGELFF; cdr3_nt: TGTGCCAGCAGCGTAACGCTAGCGGGAGTCACCGGGGAGCTGTTTTTT
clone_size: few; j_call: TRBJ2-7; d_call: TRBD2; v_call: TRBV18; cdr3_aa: CASSPGGEPYEQYF; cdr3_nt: TGTGCCAGCTCACCAGGGGGGGAGCCCTACGAGCAGTACTTC
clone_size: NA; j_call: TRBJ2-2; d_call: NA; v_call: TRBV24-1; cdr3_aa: CATRQNTGELFF; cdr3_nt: TGTGCCACCAGACAGAACACCGGGGAGCTGTTTTTT